These 8 T cell receptor beta chains were all obtained from the same sample, sequenced in a study of cytomegalovirus exposure and HLA in healthy donors. In the PCR, 60 Vbeta and 13 Jbeta primers were used. Here immunoSEQ multiplex PCR was the method, and the copy in TCRdb shows in-frame clones only, minus some. The profile shows about 140,000 clones, around 80% of them singletons. Sequenced: PBMCs. These receptor sequences come from a man under 40 in good health and CMV-seronegative.

The rearrangement joins TRBV2 to TRBJ2-5, with D tentatively TRBD1 (6 bases). The germline gives CDR1 SNHLY, CDR2 FYNNEI. V lost 8 bases and J lost 5, with 15 bases in between. The length of the CDR3 is 13 residues. CDR3 nucleotides: TGTGCCAGCCACTCGACAGGCCCGGAGACCCAGTACTTC. Protein: CASHSTGPETQYF.

Only a few counts were recorded for this clone. The chain links TRBV5-1 to TRBJ2-5; a possible D gene is TRBD2 (5 bases). The CDR3 spans 13 residues. V lost 5 bases, J lost 1 base, and 9 bases lay in between. CDR1 is SGHRS, CDR2 YFSETQ, per germline. The CDR3 region is CASSVGIQETQYF. The CDR3 coding sequence is TGCGCCAGCAGTGTCGGGATCCAAGAGACCCAGTACTTC.

The V and J genes are TRBV28 and TRBJ1-5; TRBD1 matches at 12 bases. The CDR3 has 15 amino acids. Germline V gene data show CDR1 as MDHEN and CDR2 as SYDVKM. The trim removed 8 bases at V and 7 bases at J, leaving 9 bases unmatched. The CDR3 is CASAGQGARGQPQHF. CDR3 nucleotide sequence: TGTGCCAGCGCGGGACAGGGGGCGAGGGGCCAGCCCCAGCATTTT.

The sample holds one count of this clone. V gene TRBV6-5 combines with J gene TRBJ2-7, with TRBD2 matching 9 bases. V dropped 5 bases and J dropped 2; count of bases not matched to a gene: 7. There are 15 residues in the CDR3. Germline V gene sequence: CDR1 MNHEY, CDR2 SVGAGI. CDR3 nucleotides: TGTGCCAGCAGTCCAGTAGCGGGGGAACCCTACGAGCAGTACTTC. Protein sequence: CASSPVAGEPYEQYF.

This clone was found a few times. The chain couples TRBV5-1 to TRBJ1-1, with no clear D. CDR3 length: 12 residues. V gave up 3 bases and J gave up 8 bases, with 11 bases separating them. Germline V lookup: CDR1 SGHRS, CDR2 YFSETQ. CDR3 nucleotides: TGCGCCAGCAGCTACCTTGGGAGGGAAGCTTTCTTT. This codes for CASSYLGREAFF.

In this sample, this clone turned up a few times. This chain links TRBV5-1 with TRBJ2-5; unclear D gene. The CDR3 has 12 residues. The germline CDR1 and CDR2 sequences are SGHRS and YFSETQ. The germline V and J ends were trimmed by 6 bases and 5 bases, with 11 bases remaining between them. As DNA, the CDR3 is TGCGCCAGCACCAGCCTCGGGGAGACCCAGTACTTC. Its protein is CASTSLGETQYF.

This chain links TRBV2 with TRBJ1-1; 8 bases are shared with TRBD1. In germline, CDR1 is SNHLY, CDR2 FYNNEI. The CDR3 has 15 residues. V lost 7 bases and J lost 0; bases outside the gene matches: 7. CDR3 region: CASTARTGMNTEAFF. The CDR3 DNA follows: TGTGCCAGCACCGCCCGGACAGGGATGAACACTGAAGCTTTCTTT. Full variable domain (missing parts from reference TRBV2 and TRBJ1-1): EPEVTQTPSHQVTQMGQEVILRCVPISNHLYFYWYRQILGQKVEFLVSFYNNEISEKSEIFDDQFSVERPDGSNFTLKIRSTKLEDSAMYFCASTARTGMNTEAFFGQGTRLTVV.

V and J are TRBV15 and TRBJ1-5; 8 nucleotides match TRBD1. CDR1 and CDR2 (germline): LNHNV, YYDKDF (reference sequence). Trimming cost V 1 base and J 6 bases; bases outside gene matches: 5. The CDR3 runs 15 residues. In nucleotides, the CDR3 is TGTGCCACCAGCAGAGCGACAGGGGAGGTTCAGCCCCAGCATTTT. Amino acids: CATSRATGEVQPQHF.